The 30 T cell receptor beta chains below come from one sample, sequenced in a study of T cells after posttransplantation cyclophosphamide. Sequencing used immunoSEQ multiplex PCR; TCRdb keeps in-frame clones, though not all of them. This table has approximately 22,000 clones, about nine tenths appearing once. A marrow graft followed busulfan-fludarabine conditioning, with cyclophosphamide on days +3 and +4. The sample in question was PBMCs, obtained after allogeneic stem cell transplant with posttransplant cyclophosphamide. These receptors all stem from a female patient younger than 45 who received an allogeneic stem cell transplant from an unrelated donor, was CMV-positive, and had no GVHD. A share of the T cells may be of graft donor origin.

V usage is TRBV6-5 and J usage is TRBJ2-7; D uncertain. The V gene lost 6 bases and the J gene lost 12 bases, with 18 bases spanning the gap. The CDR3 has 12 residues. Germline CDR1 and CDR2: MNHEY and SVGAGI. CDR3 sequence: CASSRTRKVMYF. CDR3 bases: TGTGCCAGCAGCCGAACGAGGAAAGTCATGTACTTC.

The chain employs TRBV9 and TRBJ2-2; D perhaps matches TRBD1 (6 bases). V shed 4 bases and J shed 6 bases, with 19 bases lying between them. CDR1 SGDLS and CDR2 YYNGEE come from the germline V gene. The CDR3 has 16 residues. The chain's CDR3 is CASSTEQGWEAGELFF. CDR3 sequence (DNA): TGTGCCAGCAGCACCGAACAGGGATGGGAAGCCGGGGAGCTGTTTTTT.

This chain uses TRBV19 with TRBJ2-7, with 8 bases matching TRBD1. The CDR3 runs to 13 residues. Trimming cost V 6 bases and J 6 bases; bases outside gene matches: 7. Germline assignment: CDR1 LNHDA and CDR2 SQIVND (reference sequence). The DNA for the CDR3 is TGTGCCAGTAGCCACGACAGGGGTCGCGAGCAGTACTTC. Amino acids: CASSHDRGREQYF.

V usage is TRBV7-6 and J usage is TRBJ1-1; D might be TRBD1 (5 bases). Germline V CDR1 and CDR2: SGHVS, FNYEAQ. The germline V and J ends were trimmed by 0 bases and 0 bases, with 17 bases remaining between them. This CDR3 is 18 amino acids long. The CDR3 DNA reads as TGTGCCAGCAGCTTAGCCCAGGGATCTACACCCATGAACACTGAAGCTTTCTTT. Amino acids: CASSLAQGSTPMNTEAFF.

In its sample, this clone was seen once. The V gene is TRBV28, the J gene TRBJ1-2, with a tentative D call TRBD1 (6 bases). This CDR3 region has 16 residues. Trimming shortened V by 6 bases and J by 8 bases, and 25 bases separated the two germline ends. Germline values: CDR1 MDHEN, CDR2 SYDVKM. The CDR3 bases are TGTGCCAGCAGCCAGCTTTTGGGGAAACAGGGTGGCGGCTACACCTTC. It specifies CASSQLLGKQGGGYTF.

The rearrangement uses TRBV5-1 and TRBJ2-7, with D perhaps matching TRBD1 (6 bases). Germline loops: CDR1 SGHRS, CDR2 YFSETQ. With 0 bases removed from V and 4 bases from J, the gap between germline ends came to 14 bases. There are 15 residues in the CDR3. CDR3 in amino acids: CASSLVPTRGYEQYF. CDR3 coding DNA: TGCGCCAGCAGCTTGGTTCCCACGAGGGGGTACGAGCAGTACTTC.

The gene calls are TRBV7-8 and TRBJ2-7, with 9 bases matching TRBD1. CDR1 is SGHVS and CDR2 is FQNEAQ in the germline V gene. Trimming at V came to 4 bases and at J to 1 base, leaving 5 bases not matched to a gene. This CDR3 is 15 amino acids long. As DNA, the CDR3 is TGTGCCAGCAGCTCACCGGGACAGGGATCCTACGAGCAGTACTTC. Translation: CASSSPGQGSYEQYF.

On this clone itself: Other DNA sequences of this sample code for an identical CDR3. The chain joins TRBV5-1 to TRBJ1-2; tentative D call: TRBD1 (6 bases). V gave up 0 bases and J gave up 8 bases, with 11 bases separating them. Germline V lookup: CDR1 SGHRS, CDR2 YFSETQ. The CDR3 covers 13 residues. CDR3 in amino acids: CASSLAQGYGYTF. The CDR3 region has the DNA TGCGCCAGCAGCTTGGCACAGGGCTACGGCTACACCTTC. Full variable domain (missing parts from reference TRBV5-1 and TRBJ1-2): KAGVTQTPRYLIKTRGQQVTLSCSPISGHRSVSWYQQTPGQGLQFLFEYFSETQRNKGNFPGRFSGRQFSNSRSEMNVSTLELGDSALYLCASSLAQGYGYTFGSGTRLTVV.

The DNA for the CDR3 is TGTGCCAGCAGCGTAGGCCAGGGAAACACTGAAGCTTTCTTT. It encodes CASSVGQGNTEAFF. The chain combines TRBV9 with TRBJ1-1, with D perhaps matching TRBD1 (5 bases). The CDR3 runs to 14 residues. From germline, CDR1 is SGDLS and CDR2 YYNGEE. The V end was cut by 0 bases, the J end by 2 bases, with 8 bases between.

This clone was seen a few times. This chain joins TRBV28 and TRBJ2-3; 7 nucleotides agree with TRBD2. Germline V gives CDR1 MDHEN, CDR2 SYDVKM. V trimming: 7 bases; J trimming: 0 bases; junction bases outside the gene matches: 4. The CDR3 runs to 14 residues. CDR3 nucleotide sequence: TGTGCCAGCAAGTTGGGGGGGAGCACAGATACGCAGTATTTT. Translating gives CASKLGGSTDTQYF.

This clone is a singleton in its sample. The chain recombines TRBV9 with TRBJ1-1; perhaps TRBD1 as D (5 bases). Trimming left V 2 bases short and J 5 bases short, with 10 bases between. The CDR3 is made up of 13 amino acids. Germline loops: CDR1 SGDLS, CDR2 YYNGEE. Written as DNA, the CDR3 is TGTGCCAGCAGCGTCGGGGGGAGGACTGAAGCTTTCTTT. It translates to CASSVGGRTEAFF.

The V gene is TRBV6-5, the J gene TRBJ2-2; maybe TRBD1 (6 bases). The germline V and J ends were trimmed by 8 bases and 5 bases, with 12 bases remaining between them. Germline V gives CDR1 MNHEY, CDR2 SVGAGI. This CDR3 has 13 amino acids. The CDR3 region is CASGRDITGELFF. The CDR3 nucleotides read TGTGCCAGCGGCAGGGACATTACCGGGGAGCTGTTTTTT.

J is TRBJ2-5 and V is TRBV4-2; 9 bases are a match to TRBD1. Germline V CDR1 and CDR2: LGHNA, YNFKEQ. The CDR3 runs to 17 residues. V lost 2 bases, J lost 4 bases, and 11 bases stayed unmatched. The CDR3 nucleotides are TGTGCCAGCAGCCAATGGCAGGGGACAGGGAGGAGAGAGACCCAGTACTTC. This codes for CASSQWQGTGRRETQYF.

The chain is built from TRBV6-1 and TRBJ2-1; D not resolved. The ends were cut back, 6 bases at V and 8 bases at J, with 5 bases in the middle. Per the germline V gene, CDR1 is MNHNS and CDR2 is SASEGT. CDR3 length equals 10 residues. The CDR3 sequence: CASRNYEQFF. As DNA, the CDR3 is TGTGCCAGCAGGAACTATGAGCAGTTCTTC.

The CDR3 DNA reads as TGCAGCGTTGAAGATGTTCATGGCGGCAGTTCCTACGAGCAGTACTTC. It yields the protein CSVEDVHGGSSYEQYF. The gene calls are TRBV29-1 and TRBJ2-7; D is unclear. From germline, CDR1 is SQVTM and CDR2 ANQGSEA. The V end lost 0 bases, the J end lost 1 base, and 16 bases lay between the germline ends. The CDR3 runs 16 residues.

V gene TRBV10-3 combines with J gene TRBJ1-6; D is possibly TRBD1 (5 bases). This CDR3 comprises 14 residues. The V gene lost 8 bases and the J gene lost 4 bases, with 12 bases spanning the gap. Germline CDR1 and CDR2: ENHRY and SYGVKD. This CDR3 is CAISRDSYNSPLHF. The CDR3 DNA reads TGTGCCATCTCCCGGGACTCATATAATTCACCCCTCCACTTT.

The genes are TRBV7-9 and TRBJ1-2; D gene ambiguous. The CDR3 runs 13 residues. With 1 base removed from V and 9 bases from J, the gap between germline ends came to 12 bases. Germline lookup yields CDR1 SEHNR and CDR2 FQNEAQ (reference sequence). The CDR3 region has the DNA TGTGCCAGCAGCTTAGACAGAAAAGATAGCTACACCTTC. As protein: CASSLDRKDSYTF.

The gene calls are TRBV19 and TRBJ1-3; perhaps TRBD1 as D (5 bases). Germline CDR1 is LNHDA and CDR2 is SQIVND (reference sequence). The V gene lost 3 bases and the J gene lost 0 bases, with 15 bases spanning the gap. The CDR3 totals 17 residues. As DNA, the CDR3 is TGTGCCAGTAGTATGGTTCAAGGGGCCAGCTCTGGAAACACCATATATTTT. Translated, it gives CASSMVQGASSGNTIYF.

This chain uses TRBV4-2 with TRBJ2-1; 10 positions agree with TRBD1. This CDR3 spans 17 amino acids. Germline assignment: CDR1 LGHNA and CDR2 YNFKEQ. Trimming cost V 6 bases and J 8 bases; bases outside gene matches: 16. This chain's CDR3 is CASSQTAGTGAMDEQFF. CDR3 bases: TGTGCCAGCAGTCAGACCGCCGGGACAGGGGCTATGGATGAGCAGTTCTTC.

With regard to this clone: Mismatch with germline at one junction end may stem from a read error. This chain uses TRBV10-3 with TRBJ2-5, with 7 nucleotides matching TRBD1. This CDR3 comprises 14 residues. Germline loops: CDR1 ENHRY, CDR2 SYGVKD. The CDR3 bases are TGTGCCATCAGGGAGTCGACAGGGCAAGAGACCCAGTACTTC. Translating it yields CAIRESTGQETQYF.

The rearrangement uses TRBV2 and TRBJ2-7; 12 bases fit TRBD1. With 7 bases clipped from V and 4 bases from J, the junction kept 5 bases outside the gene matches. Germline V gene sequence: CDR1 SNHLY, CDR2 FYNNEI. The CDR3 has 14 amino acids. The CDR3 is CASTPGQGAYEQYF. In DNA form, the CDR3 reads TGTGCCAGCACCCCGGGACAGGGGGCTTACGAGCAGTACTTC.

The rearrangement links TRBV7-8 to TRBJ2-3; possible D gene TRBD1, 6 bases. This CDR3 spans 15 amino acids. Germline values: CDR1 SGHVS, CDR2 FQNEAQ. With 5 bases removed from V and 2 bases from J, the gap between germline ends came to 14 bases. The chain's CDR3 is CASSPQTGVTDTQYF. Here the CDR3 DNA reads TGTGCCAGCAGCCCGCAGACAGGAGTCACAGATACGCAGTATTTT.

J is TRBJ1-1 and V is TRBV10-3; perhaps TRBD1 as D (5 bases). The CDR3 consists of 13 residues. CDR1 is ENHRY and CDR2 is SYGVKD in the germline V gene. V was cut by 3 bases and J by 6 bases, with 11 bases left in between. As DNA, the CDR3 is TGTGCCATCAGTGAATTCGGGGGTGCTGAAGCTTTCTTT. Its translation is CAISEFGGAEAFF.

V usage is TRBV30 and J usage is TRBJ2-2; D perhaps matches TRBD1 (6 bases). CDR1 is GTSNPN, CDR2 SVGIG, per germline (reference sequence). The germline V and J ends were trimmed by 4 bases and 3 bases, with 12 bases remaining between them. The CDR3 covers 14 residues. Here the CDR3 DNA reads TGTGCCTGGATGGGACAACGGGACACCGGGGAGCTGTTTTTT. Translated, it gives CAWMGQRDTGELFF.

The chain joins TRBV11-3 to TRBJ2-3, with D possibly matching TRBD2 (6 bases). The CDR3 runs to 13 residues. Trimming took 3 bases from V and 6 from J, leaving 10 bases between them. Per germline, CDR1 SGHNT and CDR2 YENEEA. The CDR3 DNA reads as TGTGCCAGCAGCTTGGCCCGGGGGGATACGCAGTATTTT. Translation gives CASSLARGDTQYF.

The rearrangement links TRBV28 to TRBJ2-5; possible D gene TRBD2, 6 bases. Germline assignment: CDR1 MDHEN and CDR2 SYDVKM. V lost 6 bases to trimming and J lost 2 bases, with 19 bases between them. The CDR3 loop spans 16 amino acids. CDR3 DNA sequence: TGTGCCAGCAGCAACCCCACCGGGGGAACACAAGAGACCCAGTACTTC. This translates into CASSNPTGGTQETQYF.

The chain carries TRBV9 and TRBJ2-2; D unclear. Germline V gene sequence: CDR1 SGDLS, CDR2 YYNGEE. The CDR3 extends over 15 amino acids. V lost 0 bases and J 6 bases, leaving 12 bases between the germline ends. Here the CDR3 reads CASSVVRASAGELFF. The CDR3 nucleotides are TGTGCCAGCAGCGTAGTTCGAGCATCGGCCGGGGAGCTGTTTTTT.

Only a few counts were recorded for this clone. The germline gene is not matched at one end of the junction; a read error may be the cause. This sequence joins TRBV7-7 and TRBJ2-5, with D perhaps TRBD1 (6 bases). Germline V gives CDR1 SSHAT, CDR2 FNYEAQ (reference sequence). The CDR3 spans 15 residues. CDR3 DNA sequence: TGTGCTAGCAGCCCGATACAGGGCTTGGGAGAGACCCAGTACTTC. It codes for CASSPIQGLGETQYF. Full variable domain (missing parts from reference TRBV7-7 and TRBJ2-5): GAGVSQSPRYKVTKRGQDVTLRCDPISSHATLYWYQQALGQGPEFLTYFNYEAQPDKSGLPSDRFSAERPEGSISTLTIQRTEQRDSAMYRCASSPIQGLGETQYFGPGTRLLVL.

In its sample, this clone was seen a few times. The chain is built from TRBV5-6 and TRBJ1-3; the D gene is possibly TRBD1 (6 bases). V was shortened by 4 bases and J by 5 bases, with 22 bases between the two germline ends. Germline V gene sequence: CDR1 SGHDT, CDR2 YYEEEE. The length of the CDR3 is 17 residues. The CDR3 DNA reads TGTGCCAGCAGCAGAAGGACAGAAAATATCCCACGAAACACCATATATTTT. This translates into CASSRRTENIPRNTIYF.

V usage is TRBV7-3 and J usage is TRBJ2-7, with 7 bases aligning to TRBD2. CDR3 length: 15 amino acids. Germline-derived CDR1 and CDR2 are SGHTA and FQGTGA. Trimming took 1 base from V and 0 from J; bases not matched to a gene: 3. CDR3 amino acids: CASSLRSGDSYEQYF. In nucleotides, the CDR3 is TGTGCCAGCAGCTTAAGGAGCGGGGACTCCTACGAGCAGTACTTC.